This T cell receptor (beta chain) comes out of a study of technical replicates of blood from several donors. The data were produced by immunoSEQ multiplex PCR, yet TCRdb's version contains in-frame clones alone and is incomplete. Among some 82,000 clones listed, around 94% were seen once. CDR3 length: 18 residues. Trimming removed 0 bases at V and 0 bases at J, with 13 bases between. Germline lookup yields CDR1 SGDLS and CDR2 YYNGEE. V is TRBV9 and J is TRBJ2-6; D gene ambiguous. Sequencing was performed on T cells isolated from PBMCs. The sequence was collected from a human donor in good health. CDR3 loop: CASSVGLFLLSGANVLTF. For the CDR3, the DNA is TGTGCCAGCAGCGTAGGACTTTTCCTGCTCTCTGGGGCCAACGTCCTGACTTTC.